This T cell receptor beta chain was observed in a study of response to subunit inactivated influenza vaccine. Whole-study results and caveats: New T cells are recruited in small numbers by each seasonal influenza vaccination, according to the authors' suggestion.

The CDR3 loop spans 15 amino acids. Germline-derived CDR1 and CDR2 are MDHEN and SYDVKM. Trimming took 4 bases from V and 0 from J, leaving 9 bases between them. A single record per CDR3 protein comes from TCRdb applying MiXCR to the RT-PCR reads. The data show 300,000 to 350,000 distinct CDR3 sequences, roughly 22% seen once. Worth noting for this clonotype: Its antigen remains unidentified.

The J gene is TRBJ2-2, the V gene TRBV28; D perhaps matches TRBD2 (5 bases). This specimen was PBMCs from blood, taken 21 months after vaccination. The clonotype comes from a man in his fifties or sixties who received an inactivated influenza vaccine. The CDR3 bases are TGTGCCAGCAGTTGGACTCTTCCGAACACCGGGGAGCTGTTTTTT. This translates into CASSWTLPNTGELFF.